The 17 T cell receptor beta chains below come from one sample, sequenced in a study of T-cell reconstitution after alpha-beta-depleted transplantation in children. Study-level points and caveats: By one year post-transplant, T-cell counts and diversity largely arose from T cells that were newly produced.

A TCRbeta library incorporating unique molecular identifiers was prepared. TCRdb re-derived calls from the PCR reads in MiXCR, one entry per CDR3 protein. The table includes fewer than 350,000 distinct CDR3 sequences, roughly 7.8% detected once. Which antigens these TCRs recognize remains unknown. Sequences were derived from peripheral blood, sampled 360 days after TCRalphabeta/CD19-depleted stem cell transplant. Every receptor here comes from a female patient aged 2-9 years who had a stem cell transplant for Fanconi anemia, so the T cells may come from the graft donor.

This clonotype has ten or more counts. This chain connects TRBV11-3 to TRBJ2-7; 7 nucleotides align to TRBD1. Germline V gene sequence: CDR1 SGHNT, CDR2 YENEEA. This CDR3 region has 13 residues. J gave up 3 bases and V 5 bases, and 4 bases lay outside the gene matches. The CDR3 DNA is TGTGCCAGCAGCGCCGGGACAGACTACGAGCAGTACTTC. Translated: CASSAGTDYEQYF.

This clonotype has a count of ten or more. The V and J genes are TRBV12-3 or TRBV12-4 and TRBJ1-5, with 7 bases matching TRBD1. The length of the CDR3 is 14 residues. The V segment lost 7 bases and the J segment 4 bases; nucleotides outside the gene matches: 7. CDR3 protein: CASTKGQPNQPQHF. Here the CDR3 DNA reads TGTGCCAGCACCAAGGGACAGCCAAATCAGCCCCAGCATTTT.

This clonotype appeared many times. The chain links TRBV3-1 to TRBJ2-7, with D perhaps TRBD2 (6 bases). This CDR3 spans 16 amino acids. Per the germline V gene, CDR1 is LGHDT and CDR2 is YNNKEL (reference sequence). Trimming shortened V by 0 bases and J by 2 bases, and 14 bases separated the two germline ends. The DNA for the CDR3 is TGTGCCAGCAGCCAAGATGACCAGGGAGGTACCTACGAGCAGTACTTC. This sequence encodes CASSQDDQGGTYEQYF.

This clonotype was seen many times. The V gene is TRBV28, the J gene TRBJ2-5; D perhaps matches TRBD1 (6 bases). CDR3 length: 14 amino acids. Per the germline V gene, CDR1 is MDHEN and CDR2 is SYDVKM. V shed 6 bases and J shed 5 bases, with 16 bases lying between them. For the CDR3, the DNA is TGTGCCAGCAGGTTGGCAGGGGCAGGGGAGACCCAGTACTTC. Translated: CASRLAGAGETQYF.

This clonotype was counted many times. The chain employs TRBV7-2 and TRBJ2-5, with 7 bases aligning to TRBD1. CDR1 is SGHTA, CDR2 FQGNSA, per germline. The J segment lost 2 bases and the V segment lost 3 bases, leaving 12 bases of the junction unmatched. The CDR3 contains 17 residues. The DNA for the CDR3 is TGTGCCAGCAGCTTGGGACAGCTAGGAGCAATACAAGAGACCCAGTACTTC. Translated: CASSLGQLGAIQETQYF.

This clonotype has a handful of counts. V and J are TRBV20-1 and TRBJ2-7; 7 positions agree with TRBD1. The CDR3 has 16 amino acids. Germline values: CDR1 DFQATT, CDR2 SNEGSKA (reference sequence). J gave up 2 bases and V 1 base, and 11 bases lay outside the gene matches. In DNA, the CDR3 is TGCAGTGCTAGAGTAGCAGACAGGGCTCATCCCTACGAGCAGTACGTC. It specifies CSARVADRAHPYEQYV.

This clonotype came up a few times. The rearrangement joins TRBV12-3 or TRBV12-4 to TRBJ2-7; 8 bases match TRBD1. V was pared by 5 bases and J by 3 bases, with 6 bases of the junction left unmatched. This CDR3 contains 14 residues. The CDR3: CASSVGQGIYEQYF. The CDR3 DNA reads TGTGCCAGCAGTGTCGGACAGGGTATCTACGAGCAGTACTTC.

This clonotype was detected only a few times. V gene TRBV7-2 combines with J gene TRBJ1-3; a weak D match, TRBD1 (5 bases). Trimming took off 3 bases at V and 4 bases at J, with 16 bases between the two ends. This CDR3 is 16 amino acids long. Per germline, CDR1 SGHTA and CDR2 FQGNSA. CDR3 nucleotide sequence: TGTGCCAGCAGCTTCACCGGGACTGACTCGGGAAACACCATATATTTT. It encodes CASSFTGTDSGNTIYF.

This clonotype was seen only a few times. The CDR3 nucleotides read TGTGCCAGCAGCGTAGAGGGACAGGGGCCCTGGAACACTGAAGCTTTCTTT. This sequence encodes CASSVEGQGPWNTEAFF. The chain links TRBV9 to TRBJ1-1; 10 bases agree with TRBD1. V was clipped by 0 bases and J by 1 base; unmatched bases: 6. The CDR3 spans 17 residues. CDR1 and CDR2 from the germline V gene are SGDLS and YYNGEE. Full variable domain (missing parts from reference TRBV9 and TRBJ1-1): DSGVTQTPKHLITATGQRVTLRCSPRSGDLSVYWYQQSLDQGLQFLIQYYNGEERAKGNILERFSAQQFPDLHSELNLSSLELGDSALYFCASSVEGQGPWNTEAFFGQGTRLTVV.

This clonotype was detected ten times or more. The chain combines TRBV12-3 or TRBV12-4 with TRBJ2-3; D unclear. This CDR3 region has 15 residues. Deletions cut 2 bases from V and 2 bases from J, with 11 bases between. The CDR3 DNA follows: TGTGCCAGCAGTTTATTATCAGAATTCACAGATACGCAGTATTTT. Translating gives CASSLLSEFTDTQYF.

The chain combines TRBV5-6 with TRBJ2-3; D could derive from TRBD1 or TRBD2 (6 bases each). The CDR3 loop spans 14 amino acids. Trimming pared 4 bases from V and 4 bases from J, leaving 13 bases between. The germline CDR1 and CDR2 sequences are SGHDT and YYEEEE. The CDR3 coding sequence is TGTGCCAGCAGCCCTAGGGGGGACGCAGATACGCAGTATTTT. Protein: CASSPRGDADTQYF.

This clonotype has just a few counts. This CDR3 is CASSYHAGELFF. CDR3 in DNA: TGTGCCAGCAGTTACCATGCCGGGGAGCTGTTTTTT. The rearrangement uses TRBV6-5 and TRBJ2-2; D is unclear. Germline-derived CDR1 and CDR2 are MNHEY and SVGAGI. The CDR3 contains 12 residues. V was trimmed by 2 bases and J by 6 bases, leaving 4 bases between them.

This clonotype was counted at least ten times. CDR3 loop: CASSFRSAPGETQYF. CDR3 coding DNA: TGTGCCAGCAGTTTTCGTAGCGCCCCAGGGGAGACCCAGTACTTC. The chain employs TRBV6-5 and TRBJ2-5; D might be TRBD1 or TRBD2, each matching 5 bases. V lost 4 bases and J lost 5, with 17 bases in between. The CDR3 spans 15 residues. Germline V lookup: CDR1 MNHEY, CDR2 SVGAGI.

Only a few counts were recorded for this clonotype. The V gene is TRBV7-9, the J gene TRBJ1-2; D possibly corresponds to TRBD1 (5 bases). The CDR3 loop spans 16 amino acids. Germline V gives CDR1 SEHNR, CDR2 FQNEAQ (reference sequence). The ends were cut back, 6 bases at V and 3 bases at J, with 20 bases in the middle. CDR3 DNA sequence: TGTGCCAGCAGGCCATCCTTGGGGCAGGCCGACTATGGCTACACCTTC. The encoded protein is CASRPSLGQADYGYTF.

This clonotype has a handful of counts. This sequence joins TRBV4-2 and TRBJ2-3, with D possibly matching TRBD2 (5 bases). The germline CDR1 and CDR2 sequences are LGHNA and YNFKEQ. V was clipped by 0 bases and J by 0 bases, with 19 bases between them. This CDR3 comprises 19 residues. The CDR3 bases are TGTGCCAGCAGCCAAGATAAGGGAGCGGCGGCTCCTAGCACAGATACGCAGTATTTT. It translates to CASSQDKGAAAPSTDTQYF.

This clonotype was counted only a few times. V gene TRBV12-3 or TRBV12-4 combines with J gene TRBJ1-4, with D possibly TRBD1 on 6 matching bases. The CDR3 consists of 16 residues. V was clipped by 7 bases and J by 0 bases, with 15 bases between them. CDR3 residues: CASTPGHRATNEKLFF. CDR3 DNA sequence: TGTGCCAGCACCCCGGGACACCGCGCAACTAATGAAAAACTGTTTTTT.

The V and J genes are TRBV3-1 and TRBJ2-1; TRBD2 matches at 11 bases. The CDR3 extends over 19 amino acids. V shed 10 bases, J shed 4 bases, and the junction held 21 bases outside the gene matches. CDR1 is LGHDT and CDR2 is YNNKEL in the germline V gene (reference sequence). The CDR3 reads CATSPALWFSGRVYNEQFF. CDR3 nucleotides: TGTGCCACCTCCCCCGCTCTCTGGTTTAGCGGGAGGGTTTACAATGAGCAGTTCTTC.